This record looks at one T cell receptor (beta chain) sequence and its context. The data derive from a study of blood T cell repertoires in COVID-19. Trimming took 4 bases from V and 11 from J, leaving 14 bases between them. The CDR3 is 13 amino acids. Germline V CDR1 and CDR2: LGHDT, YNNKEL (reference sequence). Sequencing used immunoSEQ multiplex PCR; TCRdb keeps in-frame clones, though not all of them. Among under 350,000 clones, roughly 85% were seen once, and the ten largest hold around 4.2%. The sample was PBMCs or T cells enriched from blood (not recorded which). The V gene is TRBV3-1 (or the pseudogene TRBV3-2), the J gene TRBJ1-4, with a weak D call TRBD1 (5 bases). The origin of this receptor is a woman aged 40-49 years with acute COVID-19. Here the CDR3 reads CASSRLEGFKLFF. For the CDR3, the DNA is TGTGCCAGCAGCCGACTAGAGGGGTTTAAACTGTTTTTT.